The clone carrying this T cell receptor (beta chain) was found many times. This entry belongs to a study of spatial heterogeneity in lung cancer. As for time point: sample taken at primary tumor resection. No cell sorting; template was whole RNA from tumor, lung tissue or PBMC. A single record per CDR3 protein comes from TCRdb applying MiXCR to the 5' RACE reads. This repertoire shows roughly 39,000 distinct CDR3 sequences, approximately 6.5% found once; its top ten account for 43%. The source material was PBMCs, sampled at surgery. The sequence derives from a female donor with early-stage non-small cell lung cancer.

The CDR3 spells CASSFPGTGEGKFSYNEQFF. In DNA form, the CDR3 reads TGTGCCAGCAGTTTCCCTGGGACAGGGGAGGGAAAATTCTCCTACAATGAGCAGTTCTTC. The chain recombines TRBV28 with TRBJ2-1; 10 nucleotides agree with TRBD1. Germline V gives CDR1 MDHEN, CDR2 SYDVKM. V lost 3 bases to trimming and J lost 0 bases; unmatched junction nucleotides: 14. The CDR3 runs to 20 residues. Together with reference TRBV28 and TRBJ2-1, the CDR3 gives the full variable domain: DVKVTQSSRYLVKRTGEKVFLECVQDMDHENMFWYRQDPGLGLRLIYFSYDVKMKEKGDIPEGYSVSREKKERFSLILESASTNQTSMYLCASSFPGTGEGKFSYNEQFFGPGTRLTVL.